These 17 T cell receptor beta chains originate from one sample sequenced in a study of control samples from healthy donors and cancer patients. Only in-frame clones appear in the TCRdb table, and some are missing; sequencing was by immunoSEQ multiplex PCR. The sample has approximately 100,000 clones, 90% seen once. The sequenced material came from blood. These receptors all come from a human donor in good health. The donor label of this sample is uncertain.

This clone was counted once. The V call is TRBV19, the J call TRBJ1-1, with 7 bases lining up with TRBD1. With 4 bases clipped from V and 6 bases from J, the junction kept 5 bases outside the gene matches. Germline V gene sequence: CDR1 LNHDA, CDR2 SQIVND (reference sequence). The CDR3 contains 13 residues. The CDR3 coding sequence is TGTGCCAGTAGTACCCACAGGGGATCTGAAGCTTTCTTT. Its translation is CASSTHRGSEAFF.

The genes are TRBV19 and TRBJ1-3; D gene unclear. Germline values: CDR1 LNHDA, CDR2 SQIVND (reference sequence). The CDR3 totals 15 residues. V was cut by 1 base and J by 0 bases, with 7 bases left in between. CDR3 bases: TGTGCCAGTAGTATAGCTGGATTCTCTGGAAACACCATATATTTT. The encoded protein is CASSIAGFSGNTIYF. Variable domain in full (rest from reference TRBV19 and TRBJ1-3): DGGITQSPKYLFRKEGQNVTLSCEQNLNHDAMYWYRQDPGQGLRLIYYSQIVNDFQKGDIAEGYSVSREKKESFPLTVTSAQKNPTAFYLCASSIAGFSGNTIYFGEGSWLTVV.

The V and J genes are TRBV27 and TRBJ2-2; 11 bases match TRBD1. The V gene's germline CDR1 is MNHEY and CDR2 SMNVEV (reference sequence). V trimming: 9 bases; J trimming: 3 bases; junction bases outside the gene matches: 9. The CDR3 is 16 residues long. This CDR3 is CASSIWGQGDTGELFF. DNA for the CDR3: TGTGCCAGTAGTATCTGGGGACAGGGGGACACCGGGGAGCTGTTTTTT.

CDR3 sequence: CASSLEPLGNQPQHF. In DNA, the CDR3 is TGTGCCAGCAGCTTAGAACCTCTTGGAAATCAGCCCCAGCATTTT. The chain employs TRBV7-8 and TRBJ1-5; D gene unclear. This CDR3 is 15 amino acids long. Looked up from germline, CDR1 is SGHVS and CDR2 is FQNEAQ. The V and J ends lost 1 base and 4 bases respectively, with 11 bases between them.

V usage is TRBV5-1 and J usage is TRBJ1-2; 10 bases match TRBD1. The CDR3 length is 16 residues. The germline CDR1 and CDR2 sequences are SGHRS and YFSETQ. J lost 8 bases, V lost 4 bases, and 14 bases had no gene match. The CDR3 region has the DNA TGCGCCAGCAGCCCGAGGACAGGGGGTTTTGTAGAGGGCTACACCTTC. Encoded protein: CASSPRTGGFVEGYTF.

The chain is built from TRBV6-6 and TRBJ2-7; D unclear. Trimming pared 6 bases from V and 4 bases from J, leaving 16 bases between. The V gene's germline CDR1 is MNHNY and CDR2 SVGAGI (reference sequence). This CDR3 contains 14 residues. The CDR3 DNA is TGTGCCAGCAGCGTTCCGGGCCCTTGGTACGAGCAGTACTTC. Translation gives CASSVPGPWYEQYF.

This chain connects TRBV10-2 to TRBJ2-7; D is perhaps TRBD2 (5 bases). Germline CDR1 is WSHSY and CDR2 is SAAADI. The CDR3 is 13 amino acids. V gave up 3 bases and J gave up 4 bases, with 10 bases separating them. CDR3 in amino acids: CASSEYEGYEQYF. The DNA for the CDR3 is TGCGCCAGCAGTGAATACGAGGGATACGAGCAGTACTTC.

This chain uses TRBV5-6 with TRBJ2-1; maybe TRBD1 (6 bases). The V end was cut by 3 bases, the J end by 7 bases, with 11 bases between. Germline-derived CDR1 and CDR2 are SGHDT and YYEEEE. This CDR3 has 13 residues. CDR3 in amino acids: CASSWSDRNEQFF. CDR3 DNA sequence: TGTGCCAGCAGCTGGAGTGACAGGAATGAGCAGTTCTTC. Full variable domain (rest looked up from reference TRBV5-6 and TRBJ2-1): DAGVTQSPTHLIKTRGQQVTLRCSPKSGHDTVSWYQQALGQGPQFIFQYYEEEERQRGNFPDRFSGHQFPNYSSELNVNALLLGDSALYLCASSWSDRNEQFFGPGTRLTVL.

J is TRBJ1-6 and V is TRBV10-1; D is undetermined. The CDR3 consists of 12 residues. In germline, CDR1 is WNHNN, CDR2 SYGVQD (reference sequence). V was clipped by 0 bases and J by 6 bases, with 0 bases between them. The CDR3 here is CASSESNSPLHF. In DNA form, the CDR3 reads TGCGCCAGCAGTGAGTCTAATTCACCCCTCCACTTT.

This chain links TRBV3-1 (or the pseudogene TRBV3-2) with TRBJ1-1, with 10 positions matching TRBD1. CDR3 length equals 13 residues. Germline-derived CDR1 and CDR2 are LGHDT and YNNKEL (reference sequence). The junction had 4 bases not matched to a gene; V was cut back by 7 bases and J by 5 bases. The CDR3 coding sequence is TGTGCCAGCACCCGGGACAGGGGTACTGAAGCTTTCTTT. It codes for CASTRDRGTEAFF.

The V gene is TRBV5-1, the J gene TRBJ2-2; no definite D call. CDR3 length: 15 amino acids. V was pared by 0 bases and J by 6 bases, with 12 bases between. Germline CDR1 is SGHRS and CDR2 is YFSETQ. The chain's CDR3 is CASSLVAALSGELFF. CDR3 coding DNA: TGCGCCAGCAGCTTGGTTGCGGCCCTCTCCGGGGAGCTGTTTTTT.

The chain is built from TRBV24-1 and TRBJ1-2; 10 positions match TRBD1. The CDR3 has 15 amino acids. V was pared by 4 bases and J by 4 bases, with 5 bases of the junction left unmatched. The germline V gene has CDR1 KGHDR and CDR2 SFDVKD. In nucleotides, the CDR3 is TGTGCCACCAGTGAACCCGGACAGGGGGGCTATGGCTACACCTTC. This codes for CATSEPGQGGYGYTF.

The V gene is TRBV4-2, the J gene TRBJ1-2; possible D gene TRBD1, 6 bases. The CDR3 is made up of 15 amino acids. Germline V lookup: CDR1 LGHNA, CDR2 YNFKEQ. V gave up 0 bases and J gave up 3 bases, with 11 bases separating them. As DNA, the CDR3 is TGTGCCAGCAGCCAAGAAGGGGGGGCAGACTATGGCTACACCTTC. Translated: CASSQEGGADYGYTF.

The CDR3 nucleotides are TGCGCCACCGAACCGGGGGGCAAGACTGAAGCTTTCTTT. Its protein is CATEPGGKTEAFF. V usage is TRBV23-1 and J usage is TRBJ1-1, with D maybe TRBD1 (6 bases). TRBV23-1 is marked as an open reading frame, function uncertain. V was trimmed by 10 bases and J by 5 bases, leaving 17 bases between them. The CDR3 consists of 13 residues.

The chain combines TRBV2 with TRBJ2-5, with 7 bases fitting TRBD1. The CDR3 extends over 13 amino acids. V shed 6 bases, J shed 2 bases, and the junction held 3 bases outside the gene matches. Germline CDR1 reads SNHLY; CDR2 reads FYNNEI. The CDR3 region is CASSPGQQETQYF. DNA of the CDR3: TGTGCCAGCAGCCCGGGACAGCAAGAGACCCAGTACTTC.

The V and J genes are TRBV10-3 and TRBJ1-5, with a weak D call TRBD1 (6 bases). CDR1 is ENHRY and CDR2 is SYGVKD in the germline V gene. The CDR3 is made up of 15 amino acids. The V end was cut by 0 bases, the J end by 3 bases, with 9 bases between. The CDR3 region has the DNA TGTGCCATCAGTGAGTCAGGGGGGTACAATCAGCCCCAGCATTTT. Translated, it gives CAISESGGYNQPQHF.

The CDR3 sequence: CASSEARGYGYTF. The CDR3 nucleotides are TGTGCCAGCAGTGAAGCCAGGGGCTATGGCTACACCTTC. The V and J genes are TRBV2 and TRBJ1-2; maybe TRBD1 (6 bases). The V end was cut by 0 bases, the J end by 4 bases, with 6 bases between. This CDR3 region has 13 residues. The germline V gene has CDR1 SNHLY and CDR2 FYNNEI.